Listed below are T cell receptor beta chains from one sample, sequenced in a study of blood T cell repertoires in COVID-19. The assay was immunoSEQ multiplex PCR, and TCRdb's table has in-frame clones only and misses some. The sample carries around 70,000 clones, 70% to 85% recorded once. The specimen was peripheral blood. The receptors were sampled from a woman aged 45-65 years with acute or convalescent COVID-19. The CDR3 runs from the conserved cysteine through the conserved F or W. The D gene is left open where the match is weak. Some rows have no size entry. The others give once, few or many, or a class for an expanded clone.

- | TRBJ2-1 | - | TRBV5-1 | CASSFWGLGNEQFF | TGCGCCAGCAGCTTCTGGGGGCTCGGCAATGAGCAGTTCTTC
- | TRBJ2-3 | - | TRBV9 | CASSVMLGTDTQYF | TGTGCCAGCAGCGTAATGTTAGGCACAGATACGCAGTATTTT
- | TRBJ1-5 | few | TRBV6-1 | CASSGLRGFSNQPQHF | TGTGCCAGCAGTGGGTTGAGGGGGTTTAGCAATCAGCCCCAGCATTTT
- | TRBJ2-2 | - | TRBV24-1 | CATSARQATGELFF | TGTGCCACCAGTGCCCGGCAGGCGACCGGGGAGCTGTTTTTT
- | TRBJ2-5 | - | TRBV11-1 | CASSARDGPRGRAQYF | TGTGCCAGCAGCGCACGAGACGGACCCCGGGGAAGGGCCCAGTACTTC
TRBD2 | TRBJ2-7 | - | TRBV28 | CASRPNLAGGSYEQYF | TGTGCCAGCAGACCCAACCTAGCGGGAGGCTCCTACGAGCAGTACTTC
- | TRBJ1-1 | - | TRBV10-2 | CASSESEGGTEAFF | TGCGCCAGCAGTGAGTCGGAAGGGGGCACTGAAGCTTTCTTT
- | TRBJ2-7 | - | TRBV6-2/TRBV6-3 | CASSYGRFNSYEQYF | TGTGCCAGCAGTTACGGCAGATTTAACTCCTACGAGCAGTACTTC
TRBD2 | TRBJ2-3 | - | TRBV7-2 | CASSLLGLAGGGDTQYF | TGTGCCAGCAGCTTACTAGGACTAGCGGGAGGGGGGGATACGCAGTATTTT
TRBD2 | TRBJ2-7 | - | TRBV28 | CASMGLAGGYEQYF | TGTGCCAGCATGGGACTAGCGGGGGGCTACGAGCAGTACTTC
- | TRBJ1-1 | - | TRBV5-1 | CASSLVQDTEAFF | TGCGCCAGCAGCTTGGTACAGGACACTGAAGCTTTCTTT
- | TRBJ2-7 | - | TRBV2 | CASKRTYNYEQYF | TGTGCCAGCAAAAGGACTTATAACTACGAGCAGTACTTC
TRBD1 | TRBJ1-2 | - | TRBV7-8 | CASSLDRDPGYTF | TGTGCCAGCAGCCTAGACAGGGATCCTGGCTACACCTTC
- | TRBJ1-2 | - | TRBV19 | CASTGVANYGYTF | TGTGCCAGTACGGGGGTAGCTAACTATGGCTACACCTTC
TRBD1 | TRBJ2-1 | - | TRBV6-5 | CASSYRDRSYNEQFF | TGTGCCAGCAGTTACCGGGACAGGTCATACAATGAGCAGTTCTTC
- | TRBJ1-2 | once | TRBV9 | CASSVGIGDTNYGYTF | TGTGCCAGCAGCGTCGGAATCGGGGACACCAACTATGGCTACACCTTC
TRBD2 | TRBJ2-3 | once | TRBV29-1 | CSVERSAGVTDTQYF | TGCAGCGTTGAACGGTCGGCGGGAGTGACAGATACGCAGTATTTT
TRBD2 | TRBJ2-1 | few | TRBV13 | CASSTGSGRHEQFF | TGTGCCAGCAGCACTGGGAGCGGGAGGCATGAGCAGTTCTTC
- | TRBJ2-1 | many | TRBV20-1 | CSASREVAYNEQFF | TGCAGTGCCAGTAGGGAGGTTGCCTACAATGAGCAGTTCTTC
- | TRBJ2-7 | - | TRBV2 | CASREASYEQYF | TGTGCCAGCAGAGAGGCCTCCTACGAGCAGTACTTC
- | TRBJ1-6 | - | TRBV5-1 | CASSVGTGYNSPLHF | TGCGCCAGCAGCGTCGGAACAGGGTATAATTCACCCCTCCACTTT
- | TRBJ2-5 | - | TRBV6-6 | CASSYPEPQETQYF | TGTGCCAGCAGTTATCCAGAACCCCAAGAGACCCAGTACTTC
- | TRBJ2-7 | - | TRBV2 | CASKPRGYEQYF | TGTGCCAGTAAACCCCGGGGCTACGAGCAGTACTTC
TRBD2 | TRBJ2-1 | - | TRBV28 | CASSPGGEDSYNEQFF | TGTGCCAGCAGTCCCGGGGGGGAGGACTCCTACAATGAGCAGTTCTTC
- | TRBJ1-1 | - | TRBV5-6 | CASSPTGFTEAFF | TGTGCCAGCAGTCCGACAGGATTCACTGAAGCTTTCTTT
- | TRBJ1-2 | few | TRBV27 | CASGWAGDYGYTF | TGTGCCAGCGGTTGGGCGGGGGACTATGGCTACACCTTC
- | TRBJ1-1 | - | TRBV21-1 | CASSKRGLGGGGAGAFF | TGTGCCAGCAGCAAAAGAGGGCTGGGTGGAGGAGGGGCGGGAGCTTTCTTT
- | TRBJ1-4 | - | TRBV30 | CAWSYTVEKLFF | TGTGCCTGGAGTTATACAGTTGAAAAACTGTTTTTT
TRBD1 | TRBJ1-1 | - | TRBV19 | CASSIKGTGNTEAFF | TGTGCCAGTAGTATTAAAGGGACAGGGAACACTGAAGCTTTCTTT
- | TRBJ2-2 | - | TRBV18 | CASSPPSGNTGELFF | TGTGCCAGCTCACCACCCTCAGGGAACACCGGGGAGCTGTTTTTT
- | TRBJ2-1 | - | TRBV5-1 | CASSSSREQFF | TGCGCCAGCAGCTCCAGTCGCGAGCAGTTCTTC
TRBD2 | TRBJ2-1 | - | TRBV27 | CASSLWTSEGRNEQFF | TGTGCCAGCAGTTTATGGACTAGCGAGGGTCGGAATGAGCAGTTCTTC
- | TRBJ1-4 | - | TRBV4-1 | CASSVRGVDEKLFF | TGCGCCAGCAGCGTCCGGGGGGTGGATGAAAAACTGTTTTTT
- | TRBJ2-7 | - | TRBV21-1 | CASSPTRLAGLDEQYF | TGTGCCAGCAGCCCCACCAGACTAGCGGGACTGGACGAGCAGTACTTC
- | TRBJ2-7 | - | TRBV12-3/TRBV12-4 | CASRPTGIYEQYF | TGTGCCAGCAGACCGACAGGTATCTACGAGCAGTACTTC
TRBD2 | TRBJ2-3 | - | TRBV29-1 | CSAASGASTDTQYF | TGCAGCGCGGCTAGCGGAGCTAGCACAGATACGCAGTATTTT
- | TRBJ1-1 | - | TRBV7-9 | CASSRLGRGEAFF | TGTGCCAGCAGCCGTCTTGGACGGGGAGAAGCTTTCTTT
TRBD1 | TRBJ1-2 | - | TRBV3-1/TRBV3-2 | CASSQEGQEGGYTF | TGTGCCAGCAGCCAAGAAGGACAGGAGGGCGGCTACACCTTC
- | TRBJ2-1 | - | TRBV3-1/TRBV3-2 | CASSQGVGYNEQFF | TGTGCCAGCAGCCAAGGGGTCGGGTACAATGAGCAGTTCTTC
- | TRBJ2-1 | - | TRBV10-1 | CASSESRSTGMGNEQFF | TGCGCCAGCAGTGAGTCTCGCAGTACAGGGATGGGCAATGAGCAGTTCTTC
TRBD1 | TRBJ2-1 | once | TRBV5-1 | CASSWDRVAEQFF | TGCGCCAGCAGCTGGGACAGGGTAGCTGAGCAGTTCTTC
TRBD1 | TRBJ1-6 | - | TRBV15 | CATSRPSPGQANYNSPLHF | TGTGCCACCAGCAGACCTTCACCGGGACAGGCGAATTATAATTCACCCCTCCACTTT
- | TRBJ1-1 | - | TRBV20-1 | CSASGRANTEAFF | TGCAGTGCTAGTGGCAGGGCGAACACTGAAGCTTTCTTT
TRBD1 | TRBJ1-4 | - | TRBV7-6 | CASSSDRGTNEKLFF | TGTGCCAGCAGCTCGGACAGGGGAACCAATGAAAAACTGTTTTTT
- | TRBJ1-1 | - | TRBV29-1 | CSHMSWGPEAFF | TGCAGCCACATGAGTTGGGGCCCTGAAGCTTTCTTT
- | TRBJ2-3 | once | TRBV11-2 | CASSGGTDTQYF | TGTGCCAGCAGCGGAGGGACGGATACGCAGTATTTT
TRBD1 | TRBJ2-7 | once | TRBV27 | CASRYRGHPSYEQYF | TGTGCCAGCAGATACAGGGGACACCCCTCCTACGAGCAGTACTTC
TRBD1 | TRBJ1-2 | - | TRBV19 | CASREAGTGVGYTF | TGTGCCAGTAGGGAAGCTGGGACAGGGGTTGGCTACACCTTC
TRBD1 | TRBJ2-7 | - | TRBV5-4 | CASGRQGYEQYF | TGTGCCAGCGGAAGACAGGGTTACGAGCAGTACTTC
TRBD2 | TRBJ2-3 | - | TRBV5-1 | CASSLPSGGATDTQYF | TGCGCCAGCAGCTTGCCTAGCGGGGGGGCCACAGATACGCAGTATTTT